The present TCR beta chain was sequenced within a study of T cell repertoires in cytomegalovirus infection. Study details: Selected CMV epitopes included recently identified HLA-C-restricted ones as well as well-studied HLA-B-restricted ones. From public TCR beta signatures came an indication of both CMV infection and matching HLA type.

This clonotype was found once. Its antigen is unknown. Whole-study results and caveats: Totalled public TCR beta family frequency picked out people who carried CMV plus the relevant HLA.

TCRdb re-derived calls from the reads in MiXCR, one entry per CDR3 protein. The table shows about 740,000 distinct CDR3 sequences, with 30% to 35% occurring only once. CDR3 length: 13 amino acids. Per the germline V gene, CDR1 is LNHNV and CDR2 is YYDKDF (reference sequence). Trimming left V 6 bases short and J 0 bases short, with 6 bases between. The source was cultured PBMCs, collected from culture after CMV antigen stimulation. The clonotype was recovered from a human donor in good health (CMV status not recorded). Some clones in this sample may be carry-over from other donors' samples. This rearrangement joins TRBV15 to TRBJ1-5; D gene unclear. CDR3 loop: CATSIDSNQPQHF. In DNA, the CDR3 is TGTGCCACCAGTATCGATAGCAATCAGCCCCAGCATTTT.